This T cell receptor (beta chain) appears in the sequencing data of a study of shared clonotypes between healthy human individuals. The germline CDR1 and CDR2 sequences are MNHEY and SVGAGI. V dropped 5 bases and J dropped 6 bases, with 11 bases sitting between them. This CDR3 is 13 amino acids long. Profiled with immunoSEQ multiplex PCR; TCRdb holds only in-frame clones, not every one. The sample yields approximately 810,000 clones, almost 95% seen once. The naive CD8 fraction comprised CD45RO-negative cells positively selected for CCR7 and excluded terminally differentiated effector memory CD45RA+ cells.

The sequence derives from a man aged 25 to 40 in good health. The chain uses TRBV6-5 and TRBJ1-5, with D hard to call. The specimen sequenced was naive CD8+ T cells sorted from blood. The CDR3 spells CASSRGFGQPQHF. CDR3 DNA sequence: TGTGCCAGCAGTCGAGGGTTTGGTCAGCCCCAGCATTTT.